These 25 T cell receptor beta chains originate from one sample sequenced in a study of cytomegalovirus exposure and HLA in healthy donors. Primers for the PCR totalled 60 Vbeta and 13 Jbeta. Here immunoSEQ multiplex PCR was the method, and the copy in TCRdb shows in-frame clones only, minus some. The sample carries about 120,000 clones, about 76% recorded once. Input material: PBMCs. The receptors derive from a man aged 55 to 70 in good health and CMV-seropositive.

CDR3 bases: TGTGCCAGCAGCGAGATGGCAGGGAAGAACACTGAAGCTTTCTTT. It yields the protein CASSEMAGKNTEAFF. V gene TRBV14 combines with J gene TRBJ1-1; perhaps TRBD1 as D (5 bases). The CDR3 is made up of 15 amino acids. With 5 bases removed from V and 1 base from J, the gap between germline ends came to 14 bases. Looked up from germline, CDR1 is SGHDN and CDR2 is FVKESK.

In DNA, the CDR3 is TGTGCCAGCAGTTTGCCGGGACAGGGACGGGGCACCTTC. It yields the protein CASSLPGQGRGTF. The chain uses TRBV6-6 and TRBJ1-2; 9 nucleotides line up with TRBD1. With V trimmed by 4 bases and J by 13 bases, 10 bases remained unmatched. CDR3 length: 13 amino acids. CDR1 is MNHNY, CDR2 SVGAGI, per germline (reference sequence).

This chain connects TRBV13 to TRBJ2-5, with D perhaps matching TRBD2 (6 bases). V was clipped by 4 bases and J by 5 bases, with 14 bases between them. CDR3 length equals 14 residues. Germline V gene lookup returns CDR1 PRHDT and CDR2 FYEKMQ (reference sequence). In nucleotides, the CDR3 is TGTGCCAGCAGCTCCGACCCCCGGGGGGAGACCCAGTACTTC. The encoded protein is CASSSDPRGETQYF.

The chain links TRBV6-5 to TRBJ2-7; TRBD1 matches at 10 bases. Losses at the gene ends were 0 bases for V and 7 bases for J; bases not matched to a gene: 0. The CDR3 is made up of 13 amino acids. In germline, CDR1 is MNHEY, CDR2 SVGAGI. CDR3 DNA: TGTGCCAGCAGTTACTCGGGACAGGGGGAGCAGTACTTC. It specifies CASSYSGQGEQYF.

The chain joins TRBV7-2 to TRBJ2-7; D perhaps matches TRBD2 (7 bases). From germline, CDR1 is SGHTA and CDR2 FQGNSA. V lost 2 bases and J lost 2, with 16 bases in between. The CDR3 is 16 amino acids. Here the CDR3 reads CASSLMSAGAPYEQYF. The CDR3 coding sequence is TGTGCCAGCAGCTTAATGAGTGCGGGGGCGCCCTACGAGCAGTACTTC.

The CDR3 loop reads CASSKSGGYTDTQYF. CDR3 nucleotide sequence: TGTGCCAGCAGCAAAAGCGGGGGATACACAGATACGCAGTATTTT. The rearrangement uses TRBV11-3 and TRBJ2-3; 8 nucleotides align to TRBD2. The CDR3 has 15 amino acids. Trimming took 5 bases from V and 2 from J; bases not matched to a gene: 6. Germline CDR1 reads SGHNT; CDR2 reads YENEEA. The whole variable domain, filled in from reference TRBV11-3 and TRBJ2-3, reads EAGVVQSPRYKIIEKKQPVAFWCNPISGHNTLYWYLQNLGQGPELLIRYENEEAVDDSQLPKDRFSAERLKGVDSTLKIQPAELGDSAVYLCASSKSGGYTDTQYFGPGTRLTVL.

The chain links TRBV7-8 to TRBJ2-4; D remains ambiguous. The CDR3 spans 12 residues. The germline V gene encodes CDR1 SGHVS and CDR2 FQNEAQ. V dropped 4 bases and J dropped 6 bases, with 7 bases sitting between them. The CDR3 DNA reads TGTGCCAGCAGCTCCTCTCGAAACATTCAGTACTTC. Translating it yields CASSSSRNIQYF.

The chain combines TRBV25-1 with TRBJ1-2; 7 bases fit TRBD1. CDR1 and CDR2 from the germline V gene are MGHDK and SYGVNS. Losses at the gene ends were 8 bases for V and 2 bases for J; bases not matched to a gene: 5. This CDR3 region has 13 residues. As DNA, the CDR3 is TGTGCCAGCCAGGGACAGCCCAACTATGGCTACACCTTC. Its translation is CASQGQPNYGYTF.

The J gene is TRBJ1-2, the V gene TRBV27; 7 bases are a match to TRBD1. CDR1 MNHEY and CDR2 SMNVEV come from the germline V gene (reference sequence). This CDR3 has 13 residues. V lost 1 base, J lost 6 bases, and 2 bases stayed unmatched. The CDR3 nucleotides are TGTGCCAGCAGTTTATACACAGGGGATGGCTACACCTTC. Translation: CASSLYTGDGYTF.

The chain combines TRBV19 with TRBJ1-4, with 7 bases identical to TRBD1. The CDR3 is 18 amino acids. Germline CDR1 LNHDA, CDR2 SQIVND (reference sequence). Germline trimming cut 6 bases from V and 0 bases from J; bases unmatched to any gene: 13. CDR3 sequence: CASSYDRAFVATNEKLFF. The CDR3 DNA follows: TGTGCCAGTAGCTACGACAGGGCCTTCGTTGCAACTAATGAAAAACTGTTTTTT.

CDR3 amino acids: CASSLPGQGTGGYTF. The CDR3 region has the DNA TGTGCCAGTAGTCTGCCGGGACAGGGGACGGGGGGCTACACCTTC. This chain links TRBV19 with TRBJ1-2; 10 bases are shared with TRBD1. Germline lookup yields CDR1 LNHDA and CDR2 SQIVND (reference sequence). The CDR3 totals 15 residues. The V and J ends lost 5 bases and 8 bases, in that order; junction bases with no gene match: 11. Full variable domain (remainder filled in from reference TRBV19 and TRBJ1-2): DGGITQSPKYLFRKEGQNVTLSCEQNLNHDAMYWYRQDPGQGLRLIYYSQIVNDFQKGDIAEGYSVSREKKESFPLTVTSAQKNPTAFYLCASSLPGQGTGGYTFGSGTRLTVV.

The rearrangement joins TRBV10-2 to TRBJ1-1, with D uncertain. The CDR3 spans 13 residues. Germline CDR1 WSHSY, CDR2 SAAADI. The germline V and J ends were trimmed by 0 bases and 10 bases, with 12 bases remaining between them. CDR3 coding DNA: TGCGCCAGCAGTGAGTCATACTTGAGAGGAGCTTTCTTT. Translating gives CASSESYLRGAFF.

The chain recombines TRBV5-1 with TRBJ1-6; a possible D gene is TRBD1 (5 bases). Germline values: CDR1 SGHRS, CDR2 YFSETQ. This CDR3 has 15 residues. Trimming shortened V by 0 bases and J by 8 bases, and 12 bases separated the two germline ends. The DNA of the CDR3 is TGCGCCAGCAGCTTGGAGGGGCAGTCACATTCACCCCTCCACTTT. Translating it yields CASSLEGQSHSPLHF.

This clone was found once. The genes are TRBV2 and TRBJ2-7; D is uncertain. Trimming cost V 2 bases and J 5 bases, with 13 bases left between them. CDR1 is SNHLY, CDR2 FYNNEI, per germline. There are 14 residues in the CDR3. CDR3 region: CASSEPTPRNEQYF. The CDR3 DNA reads as TGTGCCAGCAGTGAACCGACCCCGCGGAACGAGCAGTACTTC.

The chain combines TRBV7-3 with TRBJ1-1; 10 nucleotides align to TRBD1. The CDR3 runs 15 residues. CDR1 and CDR2 (germline): SGHTA, FQGTGA. With 5 bases clipped from V and 1 base from J, the junction kept 4 bases outside the gene matches. The CDR3 reads CASSPRDRGNTEAFF. The CDR3 DNA follows: TGTGCCAGCAGCCCCCGGGACAGGGGGAACACTGAAGCTTTCTTT.

The chain recombines TRBV4-1 with TRBJ2-3, with D possibly TRBD2 on 7 matching bases. Looked up from germline, CDR1 is MGHRA and CDR2 is YSYEKL. The CDR3 has 21 residues. V lost 2 bases and J 2 bases, leaving 29 bases between the germline ends. The CDR3 sequence: CASSQFSQPEGGGANTDTQYF. The CDR3 bases are TGCGCCAGCAGCCAATTTAGTCAGCCAGAAGGGGGAGGGGCCAACACAGATACGCAGTATTTT.

The rearrangement links TRBV29-1 to TRBJ2-1, with TRBD2 identical over 8 bases. V was pared by 5 bases and J by 9 bases, with 12 bases of the junction left unmatched. Germline V lookup: CDR1 SQVTM, CDR2 ANQGSEA. The CDR3 sequence is 14 residues long. For the CDR3, the DNA is TGCAGCGTTAGTGTAGGGACTAGTATTCTTGAGCAGTTCTTC. This sequence encodes CSVSVGTSILEQFF.

V is TRBV28 and J is TRBJ2-7, with TRBD1 matching over 7 bases. After removal of 4 bases from V and 6 bases from J, the junction contained 6 bases not matched to a gene. This CDR3 has 13 amino acids. The germline V gene has CDR1 MDHEN and CDR2 SYDVKM. CDR3 region: CASSSGQISEQYF. CDR3 nucleotides: TGTGCCAGCAGTTCGGGACAGATTAGCGAGCAGTACTTC.

This clone was recorded a few times. The gene calls are TRBV10-2 and TRBJ1-1; D is unresolved. Germline assignment: CDR1 WSHSY and CDR2 SAAADI. The CDR3 consists of 12 residues. Trimming left V 7 bases short and J 1 base short, with 7 bases between. CDR3 DNA sequence: TGCGCCAGCAAAGATAGGAACACTGAAGCTTTCTTT. This codes for CASKDRNTEAFF.

The rearrangement uses TRBV5-1 and TRBJ1-1; D ambiguous. V shed 1 base and J shed 5 bases, with 6 bases lying between them. This CDR3 has 12 amino acids. CDR1 is SGHRS, CDR2 YFSETQ, per germline. The CDR3 sequence: CASSLRDTEAFF. The CDR3 DNA is TGCGCCAGCAGCTTGCGGGATACTGAAGCTTTCTTT. Using reference TRBV5-1 and TRBJ1-1 for the parts outside the CDR3, the full variable domain is KAGVTQTPRYLIKTRGQQVTLSCSPISGHRSVSWYQQTPGQGLQFLFEYFSETQRNKGNFPGRFSGRQFSNSRSEMNVSTLELGDSALYLCASSLRDTEAFFGQGTRLTVV.

This chain uses TRBV28 with TRBJ2-3; 13 nucleotides align to TRBD2. Germline assignment: CDR1 MDHEN and CDR2 SYDVKM. This CDR3 is 15 amino acids long. Trimming at V came to 6 bases and at J to 5 bases, leaving 5 bases not matched to a gene. CDR3 loop: CASRDTSGRVDTQYF. Here the CDR3 DNA reads TGTGCCAGCAGGGATACTAGCGGGAGGGTAGATACGCAGTATTTT.

This clone showed up just once. The V and J genes are TRBV30 and TRBJ2-7, with D perhaps TRBD1 (5 bases). The V end was cut by 2 bases, the J end by 5 bases, with 10 bases between. CDR1 is GTSNPN, CDR2 SVGIG, per germline (reference sequence). The CDR3 loop spans 12 amino acids. The CDR3 is CAWSRTRDEQYF. Written as DNA, the CDR3 is TGTGCCTGGAGTAGGACCAGGGACGAGCAGTACTTC. Full variable domain (outside the CDR3, taken from reference TRBV30 and TRBJ2-7): SQTIHQWPATLVQPVGSPLSLECTVEGTSNPNLYWYRQAAGRGLQLLFYSVGIGQISSEVPQNLSASRPQDRQFILSSKKLLLSDSGFYLCAWSRTRDEQYFGPGTRLTVT.

The J gene is TRBJ1-1, the V gene TRBV28, with TRBD1 as a possible D gene (6 bases). Germline values: CDR1 MDHEN, CDR2 SYDVKM. V was cut by 6 bases and J by 5 bases, with 19 bases left in between. CDR3 length equals 15 residues. CDR3 protein: CASREGGGGSTEAFF. CDR3 DNA sequence: TGTGCCAGCAGGGAGGGGGGGGGCGGGTCAACTGAAGCTTTCTTT.

The rearrangement uses TRBV7-9 and TRBJ2-7; TRBD2 matches at 15 bases. V trimming: 1 base; J trimming: 3 bases; junction bases outside the gene matches: 4. CDR3 length: 17 amino acids. CDR1 is SEHNR and CDR2 is FQNEAQ in the germline V gene (reference sequence). CDR3: CASSLEGLAGGVYEQYF. The CDR3 DNA is TGTGCCAGCAGCTTAGAAGGACTAGCGGGAGGGGTCTACGAGCAGTACTTC.

The chain employs TRBV11-3 and TRBJ2-3, with a tentative D call TRBD1 (6 bases). The CDR3 runs to 15 residues. V was pared by 1 base and J by 4 bases, with 12 bases between. CDR1 SGHNT and CDR2 YENEEA come from the germline V gene. The CDR3 sequence: CASSLGLRGSDTQYF. The DNA of the CDR3 is TGTGCCAGCAGCTTAGGCCTGAGGGGGTCAGATACGCAGTATTTT.